These T cell receptor beta chains were read from a single sample in a study of vaccination effects on CD4 cells after COVID-19. Their antigens remain unidentified. TCRdb's copy holds only in-frame clones and misses some; the assay was immunoSEQ multiplex PCR. The sample shows approximately 47,000 clones, just over 70% of them seen only once. Sample: CD4+ T cells from PBMCs cultured without peptide, taken after COVID-19 vaccination. All receptors derive from a human donor who received a COVID-19 vaccine. Both conserved end residues are part of each CDR3. A D gene is named only where the DNA matches it firmly. A row's size may be missing; if present it is once, few, many or a size class.

J | V | size | D | DNA | CDR3
TRBJ2-4 | TRBV12-3/TRBV12-4 | . | . | TGTGCCAGCAGTTTAGGGTCTGGGAACATTCAGTACTTC | CASSLGSGNIQYF
TRBJ2-7 | TRBV5-4 | . | TRBD2 | TGTGCCAGCAGCGGGGCCGGGACTAGCGGGGTCGAGCAGTACTTC | CASSGAGTSGVEQYF
TRBJ1-4 | TRBV19 | . | . | TGTGCCAGTTCCCTCAATGAAAAACTGTTTTTT | CASSLNEKLFF
TRBJ2-7 | TRBV7-9 | few | TRBD2 | TGTGCCAGCAGCCGCTACCCTAGCGGTCTTACCTACGAGCAGTACTTC | CASSRYPSGLTYEQYF
TRBJ2-1 | TRBV10-1 | . | . | TGCGCCAGCAGCGCTAGCTACAATGAGCAGTTCTTC | CASSASYNEQFF
TRBJ2-7 | TRBV27 | few | TRBD2 | TGTGCCAGCAGTTTTGAGACTAGCGGGGCCACCTTTCCCTACGAGCAGTACTTC | CASSFETSGATFPYEQYF
TRBJ2-5 | TRBV4-2 | . | . | TGTGCCAGCAGCCAAGAGATTTTAGGGGAGACCCAGTACTTC | CASSQEILGETQYF
TRBJ1-2 | TRBV25-1 | . | . | TGTGCCAGCAGTGAAGCAGGAGCTAACTATGGCTACACCTTC | CASSEAGANYGYTF
TRBJ1-2 | TRBV6-4 | once | . | TGTGCCAGCAGCCCAGTTTGGGCACGGACGACAAACTATGGCTACACCTTC | CASSPVWARTTNYGYTF
TRBJ2-3 | TRBV11-2 | few | . | TGTGCCAGCAGCTTAGCGGAAGATACGCAGTATTTT | CASSLAEDTQYF